These T cell receptor beta chains were read from a single sample in a study of shared clonotypes between healthy human individuals. Assay used: immunoSEQ multiplex PCR; TCRdb lists only in-frame clones, some missing. The sample consists of 950,000 to 1,100,000 clones, about 75% of them appearing once. The material sequenced was memory CD4+ T cells sorted from blood. These receptors were collected from a man younger than 35 in good health. CDR3s leave out the opening cysteine and the closing phenylalanine or tryptophan.

>12|TRBV2
ASRQEGPNTEAF
>13|TRBV19
ASSRTRMSNQPQH
>10|TRBV10-3
AISDRDTEAF
>15|TRBV7-3
ASSLYGTSGVYNEQF
>16|TRBV5-8
ASSPYRIGIATNEKLF
>11|TRBV5-6
ASSPPPGHEQY
>13|TRBV7-2
ASSLVQGVTGELF
>12|TRBV7-2
ASSFVAGTGELF
>12|TRBV6-4
ASSPGQGNEKLF
>13|TRBV4-1
ASNLGGVSTDTQY
>11|TRBV18
ASSPNGQETQY
>13|TRBV19
ASSPMGGAKNIQY
>11|TRBV5-4
ASSLGRRETQY
>10|TRBV7-2
ASSPNRYEQY
>13|TRBV11-2
ASSPQQGGIGELF
>13|TRBV5-6
ASSSTGTSRDTQY
>11|TRBV18
ASSERMSGEQY
>13|TRBV18
ASSPQQGLQDTQY
>15|TRBV5-1
ASSLAPTDTAPGEQY
>12|TRBV7-2
ASSLFADTETQY
>15|TRBV9
ASSVSANQGFGNTIY
>15|TRBV7-2
ASSLASSGSRYYEQY
>10|TRBV29-1
SAERGYYGYT
>13|TRBV6-5
ASSYRLAGSNEQF
>11|TRBV18
ASSPPGANEQF
>14|TRBV5-1
ASSATSGSYNSPLH